One sample yielded the 28 T cell receptor beta chains listed below, sequenced in a study of shared clonotypes between healthy human individuals. Sequencing used immunoSEQ multiplex PCR; TCRdb keeps in-frame clones, though not all of them. This table holds roughly 1,500,000 clones, around 98% found once. The sequenced sample consisted of naive CD4+ T cells sorted from blood. The subset denotes: CD45RA+ positively selected. Receptors were obtained from a man aged 25 to 45 in good health.

This chain uses TRBV2 with TRBJ1-1; 10 positions match TRBD1. J gave up 4 bases and V 4 bases, and 6 bases lay outside the gene matches. The CDR3 runs to 15 residues. Germline CDR1 and CDR2: SNHLY and FYNNEI. CDR3 region: CASSADRGKATEAFF. The CDR3, as DNA: TGTGCCAGCAGTGCGGACAGGGGGAAGGCCACTGAAGCTTTCTTT.

This chain connects TRBV29-1 to TRBJ1-3, with D possibly being TRBD1 (5 bases). Per the germline V gene, CDR1 is SQVTM and CDR2 is ANQGSEA. Trimming took off 2 bases at V and 6 bases at J, with 14 bases between the two ends. CDR3 length: 14 amino acids. The CDR3 bases are TGCAGCGTTGAACCCAGGGAAAGGGAAAACACCATATATTTT. Protein sequence: CSVEPRERENTIYF.

As to this clone: Germline and junction disagree at one end, which may indicate a read error. V and J are TRBV7-7 and TRBJ2-1, with 9 bases fitting TRBD1. This CDR3 has 15 residues. Germline CDR1 is SSHAT and CDR2 is FNYEAQ (reference sequence). CDR3 sequence: CASSLGTGGGNEQFF. For the CDR3, the DNA is TGTGCTAGCAGCTTAGGTACAGGGGGCGGGAATGAGCAGTTCTTC.

This clone has just one count. This sequence joins TRBV10-3 and TRBJ2-1, with TRBD2 matching 12 bases. The CDR3 runs 16 residues. V lost 0 bases and J lost 5; bases outside the gene matches: 2. Germline CDR1 is ENHRY and CDR2 is SYGVKD. CDR3: CAISESRLAGDNEQFF. Here the CDR3 DNA reads TGTGCCATCAGTGAGTCCCGACTAGCGGGAGACAATGAGCAGTTCTTC.

The gene calls are TRBV7-2 and TRBJ2-7, with 12 nucleotides matching TRBD2. V trimming: 1 base; J trimming: 5 bases; junction bases outside the gene matches: 6. The CDR3 extends over 16 amino acids. The germline V gene has CDR1 SGHTA and CDR2 FQGNSA. The CDR3 DNA sequence: TGTGCCAGCAGCTTAGACCGACTAGCGGGAGAACACGAGCAGTACTTC. Protein product: CASSLDRLAGEHEQYF.

Only one count was recorded for this clone. V is TRBV9 and J is TRBJ2-2; D remains ambiguous. Germline assignment: CDR1 SGDLS and CDR2 YYNGEE. This CDR3 region has 13 residues. Trimming removed 0 bases from V and 5 bases from J, with 5 bases in between. CDR3 bases: TGTGCCAGCAGCGTAGATGGGACCGGGGAGCTGTTTTTT. It is translated as CASSVDGTGELFF.

The chain uses TRBV18 and TRBJ2-6; D might be TRBD1 (5 bases). The CDR3 length is 20 residues. V was pared by 0 bases and J by 0 bases, with 18 bases between. Germline V lookup: CDR1 KGHSH, CDR2 LQKENI. This CDR3 reads CASSPPTRPGYSSGANVLTF. CDR3 sequence (DNA): TGTGCCAGCTCACCACCTACCCGGCCAGGGTATTCCTCTGGGGCCAACGTCCTGACTTTC. Looking up the rest from reference TRBV18 and TRBJ2-6 gives the full variable domain: NAGVMQNPRHLVRRRGQEARLRCSPMKGHSHVYWYRQLPEEGLKFMVYLQKENIIDESGMPKERFSAEFPKEGPSILRIQQVVRGDSAAYFCASSPPTRPGYSSGANVLTFGAGSRLTVL.

The gene calls are TRBV5-3 and TRBJ2-2; D perhaps matches TRBD1 (6 bases). TRBV5-3 counts as an open reading frame of uncertain function. The CDR3 sequence is 19 residues long. Trimming removed 4 bases at V and 0 bases at J, with 22 bases between. CDR3 bases: TGTGCCAGAAGCCACACAAAACGCCACGGACAGACGAACACCGGGGAGCTGTTTTTT. It translates to CARSHTKRHGQTNTGELFF.

V usage is TRBV6-1 and J usage is TRBJ2-7; D is perhaps TRBD1 or TRBD2 (6 bases each). Between the trimmed V and J ends, which lost 1 base and 4 bases, there was a span of 14 bases. Germline V gene data show CDR1 as MNHNS and CDR2 as SASEGT. CDR3 length: 15 residues. The CDR3 protein is CASSEEGGRLYEQYF. For the CDR3, the DNA is TGTGCCAGCAGTGAAGAAGGGGGGCGATTATACGAGCAGTACTTC.

This clone was seen only once. The chain uses TRBV5-1 and TRBJ2-1; a weak D match, TRBD2 (5 bases). The CDR3 contains 16 residues. CDR1 and CDR2 from the germline V gene are SGHRS and YFSETQ. V lost 0 bases and J lost 4, with 14 bases in between. The CDR3 protein is CASSLAGVREYNEQFF. Here the CDR3 DNA reads TGCGCCAGCAGCTTGGCCGGAGTTCGGGAATACAATGAGCAGTTCTTC.

The chain couples TRBV5-4 to TRBJ1-1, with 8 bases fitting TRBD1. CDR1 is SGHNT and CDR2 is YYREEE in the germline V gene (reference sequence). The CDR3 contains 14 residues. Trimming took 2 bases from V and 4 from J; bases not matched to a gene: 4. The CDR3 region has the DNA TGTGCCAGCAGCTTATTCGGACAGGGCACTGAAGCTTTCTTT. It codes for CASSLFGQGTEAFF.

CDR3 DNA sequence: TGTGCCAGCAGTGACTCATTCGGGGGCAATCAGCCCCAGCATTTT. Residues: CASSDSFGGNQPQHF. The rearrangement links TRBV6-4 to TRBJ1-5; D not resolved. Trimming pared 0 bases from V and 2 bases from J, leaving 8 bases between. Germline CDR1 and CDR2: MRHNA and SNTAGT. There are 15 residues in the CDR3.

This clone showed up just once. V is TRBV9 and J is TRBJ2-2, with TRBD2 identical over 10 bases. From germline, CDR1 is SGDLS and CDR2 YYNGEE. This CDR3 comprises 16 residues. V was pared by 4 bases and J by 4 bases, with 7 bases of the junction left unmatched. This CDR3 is CASSREAGGPTGELFF. The CDR3 nucleotides are TGTGCCAGCAGCCGTGAAGCGGGAGGGCCCACCGGGGAGCTGTTTTTT.

The gene calls are TRBV10-2 and TRBJ1-5; no clear D. The CDR3 has 16 residues. Trimming took 6 bases from V and 4 from J, leaving 19 bases between them. Germline V gene lookup returns CDR1 WSHSY and CDR2 SAAADI. CDR3 residues: CASREDSTGSNQPQHF. As DNA, the CDR3 is TGCGCCAGCAGGGAGGATTCGACGGGATCAAATCAGCCCCAGCATTTT.

The chain carries TRBV18 and TRBJ2-1; 10 bases fit TRBD2. The CDR3 has 17 residues. Germline lookup yields CDR1 KGHSH and CDR2 LQKENI. The V gene end was trimmed by 2 bases and the J gene end by 4 bases; junction bases not matched to a gene: 8. The CDR3 DNA reads TGTGCCAGCTCACCAGGGAAGCTAGCGGGAGATTACAATGAGCAGTTCTTC. Translating gives CASSPGKLAGDYNEQFF.

In its sample, this clone was seen once. The V gene is TRBV30, the J gene TRBJ2-3, with D possibly matching TRBD2 (6 bases). From germline, CDR1 is GTSNPN and CDR2 SVGIG (reference sequence). V was trimmed by 2 bases and J by 5 bases, leaving 17 bases between them. The CDR3 loop spans 15 amino acids. Written as DNA, the CDR3 is TGTGCCTGGAGTCCACAACGCGGGATGGAAGATACGCAGTATTTT. Translation: CAWSPQRGMEDTQYF. Combining the CDR3 with reference TRBV30 and TRBJ2-3 gives the whole variable domain SQTIHQWPATLVQPVGSPLSLECTVEGTSNPNLYWYRQAAGRGLQLLFYSVGIGQISSEVPQNLSASRPQDRQFILSSKKLLLSDSGFYLCAWSPQRGMEDTQYFGPGTRLTVL.

This rearrangement joins TRBV5-4 to TRBJ1-2; tentative D call: TRBD1 (6 bases). CDR1 is SGHNT and CDR2 is YYREEE in the germline V gene (reference sequence). CDR3 length: 18 residues. Trimming left V 4 bases short and J 1 base short, with 23 bases between. The CDR3: CASSPPRRMGAGNYGYTF. CDR3 nucleotide sequence: TGTGCCAGCAGCCCCCCTCGCCGGATGGGGGCGGGTAACTATGGCTACACCTTC.

This sequence joins TRBV7-3 and TRBJ2-2; no clear D. The CDR3 runs to 14 residues. V was shortened by 2 bases and J by 4 bases, with 8 bases between the two germline ends. Germline-derived CDR1 and CDR2 are SGHTA and FQGTGA. Here the CDR3 reads CASSLGSITGELFF. CDR3 sequence (DNA): TGTGCCAGCAGCTTAGGGTCGATCACCGGGGAGCTGTTTTTT.

The V gene is TRBV18, the J gene TRBJ2-3, with a possible D match to TRBD2 (5 bases). Germline CDR1 reads KGHSH; CDR2 reads LQKENI. The CDR3 extends over 18 amino acids. Trimming took 2 bases from V and 3 from J, leaving 21 bases between them. In nucleotides, the CDR3 is TGTGCCAGCTCACCAATGGTTTCATTTGTTCGGGATACAGATACGCAGTATTTT. Its translation is CASSPMVSFVRDTDTQYF. Full variable domain (rest looked up from reference TRBV18 and TRBJ2-3): NAGVMQNPRHLVRRRGQEARLRCSPMKGHSHVYWYRQLPEEGLKFMVYLQKENIIDESGMPKERFSAEFPKEGPSILRIQQVVRGDSAAYFCASSPMVSFVRDTDTQYFGPGTRLTVL.

This chain uses TRBV18 with TRBJ2-1; 12 nucleotides align to TRBD1. This CDR3 contains 15 residues. Trimming took 3 bases from V and 8 from J; bases not matched to a gene: 5. CDR1 and CDR2 from the germline V gene are KGHSH and LQKENI. The CDR3: CASSPRDRGLDEQFF. CDR3 DNA: TGTGCCAGCTCACCCCGGGACAGGGGGCTCGATGAGCAGTTCTTC.

The rearrangement links TRBV9 to TRBJ1-3; no definite D call. CDR1 is SGDLS, CDR2 YYNGEE, per germline. V gave up 0 bases and J gave up 6 bases, with 7 bases separating them. This CDR3 is 13 amino acids long. This CDR3 is CASSVEGQNTIYF. The CDR3 nucleotides are TGTGCCAGCAGCGTAGAAGGCCAAAACACCATATATTTT.

For the CDR3, the DNA is TGTGCCAGCAGTGAATTTGAAGCAGCGAGCACAGATACGCAGTATTTT. It specifies CASSEFEAASTDTQYF. The chain is built from TRBV25-1 and TRBJ2-3; no clear D. V dropped 1 base and J dropped 0 bases, with 11 bases sitting between them. The CDR3 has 16 amino acids. Germline lookup yields CDR1 MGHDK and CDR2 SYGVNS.

V gene TRBV30 combines with J gene TRBJ2-1, with 13 bases fitting TRBD2. The CDR3 runs to 16 residues. V was pared by 1 base and J by 4 bases, with 4 bases of the junction left unmatched. Germline V lookup: CDR1 GTSNPN, CDR2 SVGIG (reference sequence). The CDR3 nucleotides are TGTGCCTGGAGTGGACTAGCGGGAGGACAATACAATGAGCAGTTCTTC. Its protein product is CAWSGLAGGQYNEQFF.

V and J are TRBV19 and TRBJ2-1, with D possibly TRBD2 on 6 matching bases. Trimming stripped 3 bases from V and 1 base from J, with 7 bases between. Germline V gives CDR1 LNHDA, CDR2 SQIVND (reference sequence). CDR3 length equals 14 residues. The CDR3 reads CASSMSGSYNEQFF. DNA of the CDR3: TGTGCCAGTAGTATGAGCGGGTCCTACAATGAGCAGTTCTTC.

The rearrangement links TRBV11-1 to TRBJ2-1; D remains ambiguous. Germline CDR1 SGHAT, CDR2 FQDESV (reference sequence). The CDR3 is 14 residues long. Trimming cost V 2 bases and J 7 bases, with 12 bases left between them. The CDR3: CASSLREIGNEQFF. The CDR3, as DNA: TGTGCCAGCAGCTTACGCGAGATCGGGAATGAGCAGTTCTTC.

This clone appeared once. The chain combines TRBV5-1 with TRBJ2-7; 12 bases line up with TRBD2. The V and J ends lost 3 bases and 1 base, in that order; junction bases with no gene match: 17. The CDR3 extends over 20 amino acids. Germline V gene lookup returns CDR1 SGHRS and CDR2 YFSETQ. DNA for the CDR3: TGCGCCAGCAGCTGGAGCGACGGGACTAGCGGGTTAAACCCTTCCTACGAGCAGTACTTC. Amino acid sequence: CASSWSDGTSGLNPSYEQYF.

The chain carries TRBV10-2 and TRBJ1-1, with no clear D. The V gene's germline CDR1 is WSHSY and CDR2 SAAADI. CDR3 length: 13 amino acids. The V end lost 5 bases, the J end lost 0 bases, and 7 bases lay between the germline ends. CDR3 coding DNA: TGCGCCAGCAGTTCGCAGGTGAACACTGAAGCTTTCTTT. This sequence encodes CASSSQVNTEAFF.

This sequence joins TRBV25-1 and TRBJ2-7, with a possible D match to TRBD1 (8 bases). Trimming cost V 3 bases and J 6 bases, with 18 bases left between them. The germline V gene has CDR1 MGHDK and CDR2 SYGVNS. The CDR3 is 15 residues long. Here the CDR3 DNA reads TGTGCCAGCAGTGAGACTGACAGGGGAGGGATCGAGCAGTACTTC. Translated, it gives CASSETDRGGIEQYF.